These 32 T cell receptor beta chains came from one sample sequenced in a study of identical twins. TCRdb redid the calling of the 5' RACE reads with MiXCR, one entry per CDR3 protein. The table records 420,000 or so distinct CDR3 sequences, around 20% of them present only once. Input material: naive T cells sorted from blood. The receptors shown here come from a man aged 50-60 years in good health.

This chain links TRBV6-5 with TRBJ1-2; D gene uncertain. This CDR3 is 15 amino acids long. The germline gives CDR1 MNHEY, CDR2 SVGAGI. V was cut by 0 bases and J by 4 bases, with 12 bases left in between. CDR3 region: CASSYSTKGSYGYTF. The CDR3 DNA follows: TGTGCCAGCAGTTACTCGACAAAGGGCTCCTATGGCTACACCTTC.

This clonotype was counted only a few times. The V gene is TRBV14, the J gene TRBJ2-1, with D hard to call. Trimming stripped 1 base from V and 0 bases from J, with 13 bases between. Germline values: CDR1 SGHDN, CDR2 FVKESK. The CDR3 is 17 residues long. In DNA, the CDR3 is TGTGCCAGCAGCCAAGCTCGTCTGATGTCCTCCTACAATGAGCAGTTCTTC. This gives the protein CASSQARLMSSYNEQFF.

This clonotype has more than one count but fewer than ten. The J gene is TRBJ2-7, the V gene TRBV7-2, with D maybe TRBD1 (6 bases). V lost 2 bases to trimming and J lost 4 bases, with 9 bases between them. This CDR3 has 13 residues. Germline V gene sequence: CDR1 SGHTA, CDR2 FQGNSA. The CDR3 nucleotides are TGTGCCAGCAGCTTATTCCAGGGGTACGAGCAGTACTTC. Protein product: CASSLFQGYEQYF.

This clonotype was seen a few times. V and J are TRBV15 and TRBJ2-1; D uncertain. Germline loops: CDR1 LNHNV, CDR2 YYDKDF (reference sequence). This CDR3 is 15 amino acids long. V dropped 0 bases and J dropped 0 bases, with 6 bases sitting between them. The CDR3 DNA reads TGTGCCACCAGCAGAGATAAGAGCTCCTACAATGAGCAGTTCTTC. Encoded protein: CATSRDKSSYNEQFF.

The chain carries TRBV6-1 and TRBJ2-2; 7 bases are a match to TRBD1. Unmatched junction bases numbered 11, after V lost 5 bases and J lost 5 bases. This CDR3 spans 16 amino acids. In germline, CDR1 is MNHNS, CDR2 SASEGT. For the CDR3, the DNA is TGTGCCAGCAGTCGGCCGACAGGGAGAATGACCGGGGAGCTGTTTTTT. Protein: CASSRPTGRMTGELFF.

This rearrangement joins TRBV5-5 to TRBJ2-1, with 10 bases aligning to TRBD2. Trimming cost V 0 bases and J 8 bases; bases outside gene matches: 11. The CDR3 extends over 17 amino acids. Germline CDR1 SGHKS, CDR2 YYEKEE (reference sequence). The CDR3 nucleotides are TGTGCCAGCAGCTTGGCCGGCGCTAGCGGGAGAATCGATGAGCAGTTCTTC. This translates into CASSLAGASGRIDEQFF. Together with reference TRBV5-5 and TRBJ2-1, the CDR3 gives the full variable domain: DAGVTQSPTHLIKTRGQQVTLRCSPISGHKSVSWYQQVLGQGPQFIFQYYEKEERGRGNFPDRFSARQFPNYSSELNVNALLLGDSALYLCASSLAGASGRIDEQFFGPGTRLTVL.

This clonotype showed up just a few times. The chain is built from TRBV20-1 and TRBJ2-3; D is undetermined. The ends were cut back, 5 bases at V and 5 bases at J, with 8 bases in the middle. CDR1 and CDR2 from the germline V gene are DFQATT and SNEGSKA (reference sequence). The CDR3 has 11 residues. CDR3 loop: CSAQFGDTQYF. As DNA, the CDR3 is TGCAGTGCTCAGTTCGGAGATACGCAGTATTTT.

The chain uses TRBV6-2 or TRBV6-3 and TRBJ2-5; D unresolved. Looked up from germline, CDR1 is MNHEY and CDR2 is SVGEGT. Trimming removed 2 bases from V and 5 bases from J, with 12 bases in between. This CDR3 region has 14 residues. CDR3 sequence (DNA): TGTGCCAGCAGTTACGTCGGCGGTGAGGAGACCCAGTACTTC. Protein: CASSYVGGEETQYF.

Ten or more counts support this clonotype. The chain has TRBV20-1 and TRBJ1-1; no clear D. The ends were cut back, 1 base at V and 0 bases at J, with 9 bases in the middle. CDR3 length equals 14 residues. Germline CDR1 DFQATT, CDR2 SNEGSKA (reference sequence). This CDR3 reads CSARVSSMNTEAFF. CDR3 nucleotide sequence: TGCAGTGCTAGAGTAAGCAGCATGAACACTGAAGCTTTCTTT.

This clonotype was counted only a few times. The rearrangement joins TRBV6-5 to TRBJ2-7; no clear D gene. The germline V gene encodes CDR1 MNHEY and CDR2 SVGAGI. This CDR3 spans 14 amino acids. V dropped 4 bases and J dropped 0 bases, with 10 bases sitting between them. In DNA, the CDR3 is TGTGCCAGCAGTTCGACGGTAAGCTCCTACGAGCAGTACTTC. Amino acids: CASSSTVSSYEQYF.

A few counts support this clonotype. The chain combines TRBV28 with TRBJ2-2, with 10 nucleotides matching TRBD2. The CDR3 runs 15 residues. V lost 5 bases and J lost 6; bases outside the gene matches: 6. Germline values: CDR1 MDHEN, CDR2 SYDVKM. The CDR3 DNA reads TGTGCCAGCAGTCCAATCGGACTAGCGGCCGGGGAGCTGTTTTTT. Translating it yields CASSPIGLAAGELFF.

This clonotype came up a few times. The rearrangement joins TRBV20-1 to TRBJ2-5, with 8 bases identical to TRBD2. V was clipped by 2 bases and J by 2 bases; unmatched bases: 4. There are 14 residues in the CDR3. Germline V gene lookup returns CDR1 DFQATT and CDR2 SNEGSKA (reference sequence). CDR3 DNA sequence: TGCAGTGCTAGATTTAGCGGGGTACAAGAGACCCAGTACTTC. Its protein product is CSARFSGVQETQYF.

This clonotype was seen many times. The chain employs TRBV11-3 and TRBJ2-2; the D is unclear. The ends were cut back, 1 base at V and 5 bases at J, with 5 bases in the middle. Per germline, CDR1 SGHNT and CDR2 YENEEA. This CDR3 has 13 residues. The chain's CDR3 is CASSLGVTGELFF. CDR3 coding DNA: TGTGCCAGCAGCTTAGGGGTTACCGGGGAGCTGTTTTTT.

The rearrangement joins TRBV18 to TRBJ2-7, with TRBD1 identical over 9 bases. The CDR3 spans 14 residues. V trimming: 4 bases; J trimming: 6 bases; junction bases outside the gene matches: 7. The germline CDR1 and CDR2 sequences are KGHSH and LQKENI. The CDR3 region is CASSQGDRVSEQYF. The CDR3, as DNA: TGTGCCAGCTCACAAGGGGACAGGGTGAGCGAGCAGTACTTC.

For this clonotype: Likely a read error: the CDR3 ends without its conserved phenylalanine or tryptophan. The chain couples TRBV18 to TRBJ1-2; 7 bases match TRBD1. Germline V lookup: CDR1 KGHSH, CDR2 LQKENI. After removal of 1 base from V and 4 bases from J, the junction contained 0 bases not matched to a gene. The CDR3 covers 13 residues. The CDR3 bases are TGTGCCAGCTCACCACGGGACAGCTATGGCTACACCTCC. Encoded protein: CASSPRDSYGYTS.

In its sample, this clonotype was seen a few times. CDR3 amino acids: CASRLTVKGLSTDTQYF. In nucleotides, the CDR3 is TGTGCCAGCAGACTAACCGTAAAGGGACTAAGCACAGATACGCAGTATTTT. This sequence joins TRBV11-2 and TRBJ2-3; 7 nucleotides match TRBD2. The length of the CDR3 is 17 residues. V lost 6 bases and J lost 0; bases outside the gene matches: 12. In germline, CDR1 is SGHAT, CDR2 FQNNGV.

The V call is TRBV3-1, the J call TRBJ2-7; 8 bases fit TRBD2. The CDR3 totals 14 residues. The V and J ends lost 4 bases and 3 bases, in that order; junction bases with no gene match: 5. Germline lookup yields CDR1 LGHDT and CDR2 YNNKEL (reference sequence). In DNA, the CDR3 is TGTGCCAGCAGCCCCTACAGCGGGGGCTACGAGCAGTACTTC. Translation: CASSPYSGGYEQYF.

There are a few counts of this clonotype. J is TRBJ2-7 and V is TRBV11-2; maybe TRBD2 (6 bases). CDR3 size: 13 residues. The V gene lost 5 bases and the J gene lost 6 bases, with 14 bases spanning the gap. Germline lookup yields CDR1 SGHAT and CDR2 FQNNGV. This CDR3 reads CASSIASSGEQYF. CDR3 in DNA: TGTGCCAGCAGCATAGCCAGTAGCGGCGAGCAGTACTTC.

This clonotype was detected a few times. The V call is TRBV29-1, the J call TRBJ1-1; D unresolved. Germline CDR1 is SQVTM and CDR2 is ANQGSEA. CDR3 length equals 12 residues. With 4 bases removed from V and 1 base from J, the gap between germline ends came to 7 bases. The CDR3 DNA follows: TGCAGCGTTGCGGCGGCGAACACTGAAGCTTTCTTT. This translates into CSVAAANTEAFF. The full variable domain, in which reference TRBV29-1 and TRBJ1-1 provide the parts outside the CDR3, is SAVISQKPSRDICQRGTSLTIQCQVDSQVTMMFWYRQQPGQSLTLIATANQGSEATYESGFVIDKFPISRPNLTFSTLTVSNMSPEDSSIYLCSVAAANTEAFFGQGTRLTVV.

The chain recombines TRBV6-2 or TRBV6-3 with TRBJ2-7; 7 bases are shared with TRBD2. In germline, CDR1 is MNHEY, CDR2 SVGEGT. V was clipped by 5 bases and J by 1 base; unmatched bases: 8. The CDR3 runs 15 residues. The CDR3 reads CASSHLAVSSYEQYF. The CDR3, as DNA: TGTGCCAGCAGTCACCTAGCGGTGTCGTCCTACGAGCAGTACTTC.

This clonotype was counted many times. V gene TRBV6-1 combines with J gene TRBJ2-1, with 9 bases fitting TRBD2. Unmatched junction bases numbered 8, after V lost 8 bases and J lost 9 bases. Germline V gives CDR1 MNHNS, CDR2 SASEGT. CDR3 size: 13 residues. The CDR3 nucleotides are TGTGCCAGCTTGGGCGGGGGGGCGAGTGAGCAGTTCTTC. It codes for CASLGGGASEQFF.

The J gene is TRBJ2-5, the V gene TRBV7-2; a weak D match, TRBD1 (6 bases). Deletions cut 6 bases from V and 2 bases from J, with 16 bases between. The germline V gene has CDR1 SGHTA and CDR2 FQGNSA. This CDR3 region has 15 residues. As DNA, the CDR3 is TGTGCCAGCAGTTATCAAGGACAGACTCAAGAGACCCAGTACTTC. Translating it yields CASSYQGQTQETQYF.

The chain is built from TRBV5-8 and TRBJ1-5; 10 bases map to TRBD1. This CDR3 is built from 15 residues. J gave up 5 bases and V 4 bases, and 6 bases lay outside the gene matches. The germline V gene encodes CDR1 SGHTS and CDR2 YDEGEE. The CDR3 reads CASSPGTGEDQPQHF. CDR3 DNA sequence: TGTGCCAGCAGCCCTGGGACAGGGGAAGATCAGCCCCAGCATTTT.

The rearrangement uses TRBV29-1 and TRBJ2-3; 9 bases are a match to TRBD2. Germline V gene lookup returns CDR1 SQVTM and CDR2 ANQGSEA. The CDR3 is 15 residues long. J was trimmed by 4 bases and V by 6 bases; bases with no gene match: 11. In DNA form, the CDR3 reads TGCAGCGTCCTCCCGTGGCGGGGGGGATCAGATACGCAGTATTTT. This gives the protein CSVLPWRGGSDTQYF.

This clonotype was observed many times. V gene TRBV11-1 combines with J gene TRBJ2-7, with D tentatively TRBD1 or TRBD2 (5 bases each). Germline lookup yields CDR1 SGHAT and CDR2 FQDESV (reference sequence). The germline V and J ends were trimmed by 3 bases and 7 bases, with 22 bases remaining between them. The CDR3 covers 16 residues. The CDR3 loop is CASSFQFGTRAVEQYF. The CDR3 nucleotides are TGTGCCAGCAGCTTCCAATTCGGGACCAGGGCAGTTGAGCAGTACTTC.

CDR3 sequence: CASSRGTSDVTDTQYF. The CDR3 DNA sequence: TGTGCCAGCAGTCGCGGGACTAGCGATGTCACAGATACGCAGTATTTT. V gene TRBV11-2 combines with J gene TRBJ2-3, with 10 nucleotides matching TRBD2. This CDR3 has 16 amino acids. The V segment lost 6 bases and the J segment 2 bases; nucleotides outside the gene matches: 8. CDR1 and CDR2 (germline): SGHAT, FQNNGV.

This clonotype turned up a few times. The V gene is TRBV7-2, the J gene TRBJ2-7; D is tentatively TRBD1 or TRBD2 (6 bases each). The CDR3 is 14 amino acids. Trimming left V 5 bases short and J 6 bases short, with 17 bases between. Per the germline V gene, CDR1 is SGHTA and CDR2 is FQGNSA. The CDR3 DNA reads as TGTGCCAGCAGCGCGGAAGGGGGGTTCCGCGAGCAGTACTTC. Translation gives CASSAEGGFREQYF.

This clonotype has more than one count but fewer than ten. This chain links TRBV12-3 or TRBV12-4 with TRBJ1-5, with D unresolved. This CDR3 is built from 13 residues. V was clipped by 1 base and J by 7 bases, with 8 bases between them. The CDR3 loop is CASSLGIRQPQHF. CDR3 coding DNA: TGTGCCAGCAGTTTAGGGATACGGCAGCCCCAGCATTTT.

The V gene is TRBV10-3, the J gene TRBJ2-1; D gene uncertain. This CDR3 comprises 13 residues. Trimming cost V 11 bases and J 0 bases, with 11 bases left between them. Germline CDR1 is ENHRY and CDR2 is SYGVKD. This CDR3 is CASRGTSYNEQFF. As DNA, the CDR3 is TGTGCCTCTCGTGGAACCTCCTACAATGAGCAGTTCTTC.

The chain joins TRBV12-3 or TRBV12-4 to TRBJ2-3; maybe TRBD1 (5 bases). The CDR3 is 13 residues long. Trimming removed 6 bases from V and 2 bases from J, with 9 bases in between. The CDR3 region has the DNA TGTGCCAGCAGCAAGGGGTACACAGATACGCAGTATTTT. Translation: CASSKGYTDTQYF.

This chain connects TRBV15 to TRBJ1-6; D uncertain. Germline CDR1 reads LNHNV; CDR2 reads YYDKDF (reference sequence). The V and J ends lost 0 bases and 9 bases respectively, with 3 bases between them. The CDR3 sequence is 12 residues long. DNA of the CDR3: TGTGCCACCAGCAGAGACGGTTCACCCCTCCACTTT. It specifies CATSRDGSPLHF.

This clonotype was counted only a few times. V is TRBV16 and J is TRBJ2-1; possibly TRBD2 for D (5 bases). V shed 2 bases and J shed 5 bases, with 7 bases lying between them. Germline V gene data show CDR1 as KGHSY and CDR2 as FQNENV. The CDR3 totals 13 residues. The chain's CDR3 is CASSQASHNEQFF. CDR3 coding DNA: TGTGCCAGCAGCCAAGCTAGCCACAATGAGCAGTTCTTC. Variable domain in full (rest from reference TRBV16 and TRBJ2-1): GEEVAQTPKHLVRGEGQKAKLYCAPIKGHSYVFWYQQVLKNEFKFLISFQNENVFDETGMPKERFSAKCLPNSPCSLEIQATKLEDSAVYFCASSQASHNEQFFGPGTRLTVL.